The rows below give T cell receptor beta chains drawn from one sample of a study of blood T cells in healthy people across ages. Each CDR3 protein is one row after TCRdb ran MiXCR on the 5' RACE reads. The sample shows 540,000 or so distinct CDR3 sequences, less than 25% of them seen only once. The data also belong to a second study, concerning T cells of mothers and their children.

The sequencing sample was made of blood. The receptors derive from a boy aged 10-17 years in good health. CDR3s include the opening cysteine and the closing phenylalanine or tryptophan. The D gene is left open where the match is weak. Clone size, where shown, is once, few, many, or a class for clones that have expanded.

d_call: TRBD1
j_call: TRBJ2-4
clone_size: few
v_call: TRBV2
cdr3_aa: CASRGTVQVAKNIQYF
cdr3_nt: TGTGCCAGCAGGGGGACAGTCCAAGTAGCCAAAAACATTCAGTACTTC

d_call: .
j_call: TRBJ2-7
clone_size: .
v_call: TRBV10-3
cdr3_aa: CAISESGDNPYEQYF
cdr3_nt: TGTGCCATCAGTGAGTCGGGGGACAACCCCTACGAGCAGTACTTC

d_call: TRBD1
j_call: TRBJ1-5
clone_size: .
v_call: TRBV12-3/TRBV12-4
cdr3_aa: CASVDRDNQPQHF
cdr3_nt: TGTGCCAGCGTCGACAGGGACAATCAGCCCCAGCATTTT

d_call: .
j_call: TRBJ2-7
clone_size: few
v_call: TRBV3-1
cdr3_aa: CASSQDLTRNPYEQYF
cdr3_nt: TGTGCCAGCAGCCAAGACTTGACGCGAAACCCCTACGAGCAGTACTTC

d_call: TRBD2
j_call: TRBJ2-1
clone_size: few
v_call: TRBV6-1
cdr3_aa: CASSVIAGESYNEQFF
cdr3_nt: TGTGCCAGCAGTGTAATAGCGGGGGAGTCCTACAATGAGCAGTTCTTC

d_call: .
j_call: TRBJ2-5
clone_size: .
v_call: TRBV27
cdr3_aa: CASSPSSDRNQETQYF
cdr3_nt: TGTGCCAGCAGTCCATCCTCGGACCGAAACCAAGAGACCCAGTACTTC

d_call: TRBD2
j_call: TRBJ2-1
clone_size: .
v_call: TRBV20-1
cdr3_aa: CSGTSGSRRRNEQFF
cdr3_nt: TGCAGTGGGACTAGCGGGAGTCGGCGTCGGAATGAGCAGTTCTTC

d_call: .
j_call: TRBJ2-5
clone_size: few
v_call: TRBV12-3/TRBV12-4
cdr3_aa: CASSRAGLQETQYF
cdr3_nt: TGTGCCAGCAGTCGGGCGGGGTTGCAAGAGACCCAGTACTTC

d_call: TRBD2
j_call: TRBJ2-2
clone_size: .
v_call: TRBV7-2
cdr3_aa: CASSLAGGPTSGRPGELFF
cdr3_nt: TGTGCCAGCAGCTTAGCAGGGGGCCCTACTAGCGGGAGACCTGGGGAGCTGTTTTTT

d_call: .
j_call: TRBJ2-2
clone_size: many
v_call: TRBV7-8
cdr3_aa: CASSFATGELFF
cdr3_nt: TGTGCCAGCAGCTTTGCCACCGGGGAGCTGTTTTTT

d_call: .
j_call: TRBJ2-7
clone_size: few
v_call: TRBV10-3
cdr3_aa: CAISGSATEQYF
cdr3_nt: TGTGCCATCAGTGGGTCCGCTACGGAGCAGTACTTC

d_call: .
j_call: TRBJ2-1
clone_size: .
v_call: TRBV7-2
cdr3_aa: CASSLFLSSYNEQFF
cdr3_nt: TGTGCCAGCAGCTTATTCCTGAGCTCCTACAATGAGCAGTTCTTC

d_call: TRBD2
j_call: TRBJ2-1
clone_size: few
v_call: TRBV7-9
cdr3_aa: CASSKGLAEYNEQFF
cdr3_nt: TGTGCCAGCAGCAAAGGACTAGCAGAATACAATGAGCAGTTCTTC

d_call: TRBD2
j_call: TRBJ2-5
clone_size: many
v_call: TRBV7-2
cdr3_aa: CASSLAGRRETQYF
cdr3_nt: TGTGCCAGCAGCCTAGCGGGCAGACGAGAGACCCAGTACTTC

d_call: TRBD1
j_call: TRBJ2-2
clone_size: few
v_call: TRBV28
cdr3_aa: CASSFRQGYTGELFF
cdr3_nt: TGTGCCAGCAGTTTCAGACAGGGATACACCGGGGAGCTGTTTTTT

d_call: .
j_call: TRBJ2-7
clone_size: few
v_call: TRBV3-1
cdr3_aa: CASSFSIRGSSYEQYF
cdr3_nt: TGTGCCAGCAGCTTTAGCATACGGGGGAGCTCCTACGAGCAGTACTTC

d_call: TRBD1
j_call: TRBJ2-1
clone_size: .
v_call: TRBV4-1
cdr3_aa: CASSQERQGSYNEQFF
cdr3_nt: TGCGCCAGCAGCCAGGAAAGACAGGGGAGTTACAATGAGCAGTTCTTC

d_call: TRBD2
j_call: TRBJ2-1
clone_size: few
v_call: TRBV15
cdr3_aa: CATSRKAGVNNEQFF
cdr3_nt: TGTGCCACCAGCAGGAAAGCGGGGGTTAACAATGAGCAGTTCTTC

d_call: .
j_call: TRBJ2-7
clone_size: .
v_call: TRBV27
cdr3_aa: CASRFASFYEQYF
cdr3_nt: TGTGCCAGCCGTTTTGCGTCCTTCTACGAGCAGTACTTC

d_call: .
j_call: TRBJ2-1
clone_size: .
v_call: TRBV20-1
cdr3_aa: CSARVGTQDYNEQFF
cdr3_nt: TGCAGTGCTAGAGTTGGGACGCAGGACTACAATGAGCAGTTCTTC

d_call: TRBD2
j_call: TRBJ2-1
clone_size: .
v_call: TRBV6-1
cdr3_aa: CASSARTSGTAEQFF
cdr3_nt: TGTGCCAGCAGTGCCCGGACTAGCGGGACGGCTGAGCAGTTCTTC

d_call: .
j_call: TRBJ1-5
clone_size: .
v_call: TRBV3-1
cdr3_aa: CVSSQGSRGVQPQHF
cdr3_nt: TGTGTCAGCAGCCAAGGAAGCAGGGGAGTTCAGCCCCAGCATTTT

d_call: TRBD1
j_call: TRBJ2-7
clone_size: once
v_call: TRBV28
cdr3_aa: CASSQTPGQALSRYEQYF
cdr3_nt: TGTGCCAGCAGCCAGACTCCGGGACAGGCCCTTTCACGCTACGAGCAGTACTTC

d_call: TRBD2
j_call: TRBJ2-3
clone_size: few
v_call: TRBV12-3/TRBV12-4
cdr3_aa: CASSPPVAGEEDTQYF
cdr3_nt: TGTGCCAGCAGTCCCCCCGTAGCGGGAGAAGAAGATACGCAGTATTTT

d_call: TRBD1
j_call: TRBJ1-1
clone_size: few
v_call: TRBV7-9
cdr3_aa: CASSPPGQVNTEAFF
cdr3_nt: TGTGCCAGCAGCCCACCGGGACAGGTGAACACTGAAGCTTTCTTT

d_call: .
j_call: TRBJ2-1
clone_size: few
v_call: TRBV7-9
cdr3_aa: CASSSDSPHEQFF
cdr3_nt: TGTGCCAGCAGCTCCGACAGTCCCCATGAGCAGTTCTTC

d_call: .
j_call: TRBJ1-5
clone_size: .
v_call: TRBV27
cdr3_aa: CASSLYQEVGGQPQHF
cdr3_nt: TGTGCCAGCAGTTTATACCAGGAGGTTGGGGGTCAGCCCCAGCATTTT

d_call: .
j_call: TRBJ1-2
clone_size: few
v_call: TRBV7-2
cdr3_aa: CASSLVLLTNYGYTF
cdr3_nt: TGTGCCAGCAGCTTAGTTCTTCTCACTAACTATGGCTACACCTTC

d_call: TRBD2
j_call: TRBJ2-3
clone_size: .
v_call: TRBV27
cdr3_aa: CASSPLAVGDTQYF
cdr3_nt: TGTGCCAGCAGTCCTCTAGCGGTGGGTGATACGCAGTATTTT

d_call: .
j_call: TRBJ2-7
clone_size: few
v_call: TRBV20-1
cdr3_aa: CSAREQASSYEQYF
cdr3_nt: TGCAGTGCTAGAGAACAGGCAAGCTCCTACGAGCAGTACTTC

d_call: TRBD2
j_call: TRBJ2-7
clone_size: .
v_call: TRBV11-1
cdr3_aa: CASSLSGGTYEQYF
cdr3_nt: TGTGCCAGCAGCTTGTCCGGGGGGACCTACGAGCAGTACTTC

d_call: .
j_call: TRBJ2-7
clone_size: .
v_call: TRBV9
cdr3_aa: CASSVGDAPTYEQYF
cdr3_nt: TGTGCCAGCAGCGTAGGCGACGCGCCGACCTACGAGCAGTACTTC

d_call: .
j_call: TRBJ2-7
clone_size: few
v_call: TRBV7-9
cdr3_aa: CASSRPTSEQYF
cdr3_nt: TGTGCCAGCAGCCGCCCCACCAGCGAGCAGTACTTC

d_call: .
j_call: TRBJ2-3
clone_size: .
v_call: TRBV7-8
cdr3_aa: CASSLDYTHDTQYF
cdr3_nt: TGTGCCAGCAGCCTAGACTACACACACGATACGCAGTATTTT

d_call: TRBD1
j_call: TRBJ1-6
clone_size: few
v_call: TRBV27
cdr3_aa: CASSLYGRGEFSSPLHF
cdr3_nt: TGTGCCAGCAGTTTATATGGCAGGGGGGAGTTCAGTTCACCCCTCCACTTT

d_call: .
j_call: TRBJ2-7
clone_size: .
v_call: TRBV29-1
cdr3_aa: CSVRSSYEQYF
cdr3_nt: TGCAGCGTCCGGAGCTCCTACGAGCAGTACTTC

d_call: .
j_call: TRBJ2-4
clone_size: few
v_call: TRBV5-1
cdr3_aa: CASSLVPAGANKNIQYF
cdr3_nt: TGCGCCAGCAGCTTGGTTCCGGCGGGGGCGAACAAAAACATTCAGTACTTC

d_call: .
j_call: TRBJ2-1
clone_size: few
v_call: TRBV7-9
cdr3_aa: CASRGSAHNEQFF
cdr3_nt: TGTGCCAGCCGAGGGTCGGCTCACAATGAGCAGTTCTTC

d_call: .
j_call: TRBJ1-5
clone_size: .
v_call: TRBV6-6
cdr3_aa: CASRQGNQPQHF
cdr3_nt: TGTGCCAGCAGACAGGGAAATCAGCCCCAACATTTT

d_call: .
j_call: TRBJ1-1
clone_size: .
v_call: TRBV29-1
cdr3_aa: CSVEEGTEAFF
cdr3_nt: TGCAGCGTTGAGGAGGGCACTGAAGCTTTCTTT

d_call: .
j_call: TRBJ2-3
clone_size: few
v_call: TRBV2
cdr3_aa: CASRITTGYPSDTQYF
cdr3_nt: TGTGCCAGCAGGATAACAACAGGGTACCCATCGGATACGCAGTATTTT

d_call: .
j_call: TRBJ2-1
clone_size: .
v_call: TRBV11-2
cdr3_aa: CASSRKRTDDEQFF
cdr3_nt: TGTGCCAGCAGCCGCAAAAGGACAGATGATGAGCAGTTCTTC

d_call: TRBD1
j_call: TRBJ2-5
clone_size: few
v_call: TRBV19
cdr3_aa: CASSIDWGTGAETQYF
cdr3_nt: TGTGCCAGTAGTATAGATTGGGGGACAGGGGCAGAGACCCAGTACTTC

d_call: TRBD2
j_call: TRBJ2-7
clone_size: .
v_call: TRBV28
cdr3_aa: CASTTQRMGTSGYEQYF
cdr3_nt: TGTGCCAGCACCACGCAACGAATGGGGACTAGCGGCTACGAGCAGTACTTC

d_call: .
j_call: TRBJ2-3
clone_size: .
v_call: TRBV6-2/TRBV6-3
cdr3_aa: CASSYGTAGADTQYF
cdr3_nt: TGTGCCAGCAGTTACGGGACAGCGGGAGCAGATACGCAGTATTTT

d_call: .
j_call: TRBJ2-7
clone_size: .
v_call: TRBV4-3
cdr3_aa: CASSQDDTASSYEQYF
cdr3_nt: TGCGCCAGCAGCCAAGACGACACGGCCTCGAGCTACGAGCAGTACTTC

d_call: TRBD2
j_call: TRBJ2-7
clone_size: many
v_call: TRBV20-1
cdr3_aa: CSARLLAGEGEQYF
cdr3_nt: TGCAGTGCTAGATTACTAGCGGGAGAAGGAGAGCAGTACTTC

d_call: TRBD1
j_call: TRBJ2-7
clone_size: .
v_call: TRBV20-1
cdr3_aa: CSAPTGTAYEQYF
cdr3_nt: TGCAGTGCACCAACCGGGACAGCCTACGAGCAGTACTTC

d_call: TRBD1
j_call: TRBJ1-2
clone_size: .
v_call: TRBV20-1
cdr3_aa: CSARELPPGQGFGYTF
cdr3_nt: TGCAGTGCTAGAGAACTCCCCCCGGGACAGGGATTTGGCTACACCTTC